This entry lists 30 T cell receptor beta chains sequenced from one sample in a study of T cell responses to AZD1222 COVID-19 vaccine. Data came from immunoSEQ multiplex PCR; TCRdb stores just in-frame clones and leaves some out. This table holds around 190,000 clones, around 92% found once. This sample comprised peripheral blood, obtained on day 0 of AZD1222 vaccination. These receptors were collected from an adult in good health.

The V and J genes are TRBV24-1 and TRBJ1-1; the match to TRBD1 covers 7 bases. Looked up from germline, CDR1 is KGHDR and CDR2 is SFDVKD. V lost 0 bases to trimming and J lost 5 bases; unmatched junction nucleotides: 5. CDR3 length: 15 amino acids. The CDR3 bases are TGTGCCACCAGTGATTTGCAGGGGGGGCGAACTGAAGCTTTCTTT. It translates to CATSDLQGGRTEAFF.

This sequence joins TRBV14 and TRBJ2-7; perhaps TRBD1 as D (6 bases). The germline V gene has CDR1 SGHDN and CDR2 FVKESK. This CDR3 contains 15 residues. Trimming removed 3 bases from V and 4 bases from J, with 16 bases in between. The CDR3 DNA sequence: TGTGCCAGCAGCCAGGGCCGTGGACAGTTTTACGAGCAGTACTTC. Protein product: CASSQGRGQFYEQYF.

This clone was observed a single time. The V and J genes are TRBV19 and TRBJ2-1; D is undetermined. Germline V gene lookup returns CDR1 LNHDA and CDR2 SQIVND (reference sequence). Trimming cost V 2 bases and J 2 bases, with 13 bases left between them. The CDR3 sequence is 16 residues long. The CDR3: CASSITGRSPYNEQFF. The CDR3 coding sequence is TGTGCCAGTAGTATAACGGGCAGAAGCCCCTACAATGAGCAGTTCTTC.

This chain links TRBV9 with TRBJ1-5; maybe TRBD1 (5 bases). CDR1 is SGDLS and CDR2 is YYNGEE in the germline V gene. The V gene lost 3 bases and the J gene lost 1 base, with 8 bases spanning the gap. The CDR3 loop spans 14 amino acids. The CDR3 bases are TGTGCCAGCAGCGAGAGGGGAAGCAATCAGCCCCAGCATTTT. Its protein is CASSERGSNQPQHF.

The chain uses TRBV24-1 and TRBJ2-1; 11 nucleotides match TRBD2. Trimming took 0 bases from V and 4 from J; bases not matched to a gene: 1. The germline CDR1 and CDR2 sequences are KGHDR and SFDVKD. The CDR3 is made up of 16 amino acids. CDR3 DNA sequence: TGTGCCACCAGTGATTTGTCTAGCGGGGGGTACAATGAGCAGTTCTTC. Its protein product is CATSDLSSGGYNEQFF.

The chain carries TRBV6-1 and TRBJ1-2; 8 bases match TRBD1. This CDR3 spans 16 amino acids. J was trimmed by 4 bases and V by 4 bases; bases with no gene match: 11. Per the germline V gene, CDR1 is MNHNS and CDR2 is SASEGT. CDR3 in amino acids: CASSAEGGTGPYGYTF. Here the CDR3 DNA reads TGTGCCAGCAGTGCGGAGGGGGGGACAGGACCCTATGGCTACACCTTC.

The chain combines TRBV19 with TRBJ1-1; tentatively, D is TRBD1 (6 bases). Trimming pared 7 bases from V and 4 bases from J, leaving 13 bases between. This CDR3 contains 13 residues. Germline V gene sequence: CDR1 LNHDA, CDR2 SQIVND (reference sequence). CDR3 nucleotide sequence: TGTGCCAGTACCAAGCGAGGGGGCACTGAAGCTTTCTTT. This gives the protein CASTKRGGTEAFF.

This clone was detected only a few times. The genes are TRBV18 and TRBJ2-7, with TRBD1 as a possible D gene (5 bases). V lost 3 bases to trimming and J lost 1 base, with 10 bases between them. CDR1 is KGHSH and CDR2 is LQKENI in the germline V gene. There are 14 residues in the CDR3. Written as DNA, the CDR3 is TGTGCCAGCTCACCCGAGGCAGGGTCCTACGAGCAGTACTTC. Its translation: CASSPEAGSYEQYF.

The chain employs TRBV9 and TRBJ1-1; D remains ambiguous. Germline CDR1 SGDLS, CDR2 YYNGEE. V was cut by 0 bases and J by 1 base, with 7 bases left in between. This CDR3 spans 14 amino acids. The CDR3 nucleotides read TGTGCCAGCAGCGTAGACCACAGGAACACTGAAGCTTTCTTT. Translation gives CASSVDHRNTEAFF.

The rearrangement uses TRBV2 and TRBJ1-1; 7 bases are a match to TRBD1. Trimming at V came to 8 bases and at J to 7 bases, leaving 13 bases not matched to a gene. CDR1 is SNHLY and CDR2 is FYNNEI in the germline V gene. The CDR3 is made up of 14 amino acids. Written as DNA, the CDR3 is TGTGCCAGCGGAGCCGGACAGGCGGCAATTGAAGCTTTCTTT. Protein: CASGAGQAAIEAFF. Full variable domain (rest looked up from reference TRBV2 and TRBJ1-1): EPEVTQTPSHQVTQMGQEVILRCVPISNHLYFYWYRQILGQKVEFLVSFYNNEISEKSEIFDDQFSVERPDGSNFTLKIRSTKLEDSAMYFCASGAGQAAIEAFFGQGTRLTVV.

The chain employs TRBV6-2 or TRBV6-3 and TRBJ2-7; 13 nucleotides line up with TRBD2. The germline V gene encodes CDR1 MNHEY and CDR2 SVGEGT. The CDR3 extends over 15 amino acids. J gave up 5 bases and V 5 bases, and 6 bases lay outside the gene matches. The CDR3 loop reads CASSDGTSGANEQYF. CDR3 nucleotide sequence: TGTGCCAGCAGTGACGGGACTAGCGGGGCCAACGAGCAGTACTTC.

Notes on this clone: Distinct nucleotide sequences in the sample also encode this CDR3. The rearrangement uses TRBV7-3 and TRBJ1-1, with unresolved D. The CDR3 length is 13 residues. The germline V gene encodes CDR1 SGHTA and CDR2 FQGTGA. V lost 4 bases to trimming and J lost 1 base, with 7 bases between them. The CDR3 spells CASSSRTNTEAFF. The CDR3 DNA follows: TGTGCCAGCAGCTCCCGGACGAACACTGAAGCTTTCTTT.

Regarding this clone: The same CDR3 is also encoded by other DNA sequences in this sample. The gene calls are TRBV7-9 and TRBJ1-3, with 9 positions matching TRBD1. The CDR3 sequence is 15 residues long. Germline values: CDR1 SEHNR, CDR2 FQNEAQ (reference sequence). Losses at the gene ends were 5 bases for V and 1 base for J; bases not matched to a gene: 3. In DNA, the CDR3 is TGTGCCAGCAGCCCACAGGGGGCATCTGGAAACACCATATATTTT. It yields the protein CASSPQGASGNTIYF.

This clone appeared a single time. V usage is TRBV4-2 and J usage is TRBJ1-4; D perhaps matches TRBD1 (5 bases). In germline, CDR1 is LGHNA, CDR2 YNFKEQ. Trimming took 0 bases from V and 7 from J, leaving 12 bases between them. The CDR3 spans 15 residues. CDR3 nucleotides: TGTGCCAGCAGCCAAGAGGGTCGGGGGGGTGAAAAACTGTTTTTT. Its translation: CASSQEGRGGEKLFF.

This clone was counted a single time. This sample also contains other DNA sequences that code for the same CDR3. The V and J genes are TRBV6-5 and TRBJ1-5; D not resolved. Trimming shortened V by 2 bases and J by 2 bases, and 10 bases separated the two germline ends. The CDR3 is 15 amino acids. CDR1 and CDR2 (germline): MNHEY, SVGAGI. The chain's CDR3 is CASSYRVVGNQPQHF. The CDR3 DNA reads as TGTGCCAGCAGTTACAGGGTTGTGGGCAATCAGCCCCAGCATTTT.

CDR3 DNA sequence: TGTGCCAGCTCACCTGAGGGGGCCCAAGGCTACACCTTC. The encoded protein is CASSPEGAQGYTF. The J gene is TRBJ1-2, the V gene TRBV18; TRBD1 matches at 7 bases. CDR1 and CDR2 (germline): KGHSH, LQKENI. The V gene end was trimmed by 3 bases and the J gene end by 8 bases; junction bases not matched to a gene: 6. The CDR3 length is 13 residues.

This clone was picked up one time. V usage is TRBV7-3 and J usage is TRBJ2-3; D unresolved. Trimming stripped 4 bases from V and 4 bases from J, with 6 bases between. The CDR3 is 12 amino acids. CDR1 and CDR2 (germline): SGHTA, FQGTGA. The CDR3 DNA is TGTGCCAGCAGCTCCCCTTCAGATACGCAGTATTTT. The encoded protein is CASSSPSDTQYF.

V usage is TRBV6-6 and J usage is TRBJ1-4; 7 nucleotides agree with TRBD1. The CDR3 totals 16 residues. V was pared by 2 bases and J by 7 bases, with 10 bases of the junction left unmatched. Germline V CDR1 and CDR2: MNHNY, SVGAGI (reference sequence). This chain's CDR3 is CASSYARTPGGEKLFF. The CDR3 DNA follows: TGTGCCAGCAGTTACGCCAGGACACCAGGGGGTGAAAAACTGTTTTTT.

In this sample, this clone turned up a few times. V is TRBV9 and J is TRBJ2-7; TRBD1 might be the D (6 bases). The CDR3 contains 16 residues. V lost 0 bases, J lost 5 bases, and 18 bases lay in between. The germline gives CDR1 SGDLS, CDR2 YYNGEE. The CDR3 bases are TGTGCCAGCAGCGTAGGGACTCGGTTGGGGGCACACGAGCAGTACTTC. It specifies CASSVGTRLGAHEQYF.

The J gene is TRBJ1-5, the V gene TRBV19, with TRBD1 identical over 11 bases. J lost 6 bases, V lost 5 bases, and 6 bases had no gene match. The CDR3 sequence is 15 residues long. CDR1 LNHDA and CDR2 SQIVND come from the germline V gene (reference sequence). The CDR3 region is CASSRGQGVTQPQHF. CDR3 sequence (DNA): TGTGCCAGTAGTCGGGGACAGGGGGTAACTCAGCCCCAGCATTTT.

The chain has TRBV6-2 or TRBV6-3 and TRBJ1-3; no reliable D call. Germline assignment: CDR1 MNHEY and CDR2 SVGEGT. Trimming removed 0 bases from V and 0 bases from J, with 6 bases in between. The CDR3 loop spans 15 amino acids. The CDR3 DNA is TGTGCCAGCAGTTACTCACCATACTCTGGAAACACCATATATTTT. Its protein product is CASSYSPYSGNTIYF.

The chain recombines TRBV15 with TRBJ1-2; 7 bases match TRBD1. After removal of 8 bases from V and 4 bases from J, the junction contained 10 bases not matched to a gene. Germline V gene data show CDR1 as LNHNV and CDR2 as YYDKDF (reference sequence). The CDR3 has 14 residues. DNA of the CDR3: TGTGCCACCCGGACAGGAGGAATAAGCTATGGCTACACCTTC. It is translated as CATRTGGISYGYTF.

The rearrangement joins TRBV7-7 to TRBJ1-1; D unclear. This CDR3 is built from 13 residues. The V end lost 1 base, the J end lost 0 bases, and 3 bases lay between the germline ends. Germline V gene data show CDR1 as SSHAT and CDR2 as FNYEAQ (reference sequence). The CDR3 DNA reads TGTGCCAGCAGCTTAGAGATGAACACTGAAGCTTTCTTT. This codes for CASSLEMNTEAFF.

This clone came up a few times. The chain carries TRBV5-6 and TRBJ1-2; possible D gene TRBD1, 5 bases. CDR1 is SGHDT and CDR2 is YYEEEE in the germline V gene. The ends were cut back, 5 bases at V and 1 base at J, with 15 bases in the middle. CDR3 length: 15 amino acids. The chain's CDR3 is CASRPGGAGNYGYTF. The DNA of the CDR3 is TGTGCCAGCAGGCCCGGTGGGGCCGGTAACTATGGCTACACCTTC.

V is TRBV7-9 and J is TRBJ1-4; the D is unclear. V was pared by 7 bases and J by 0 bases, with 12 bases between. From germline, CDR1 is SEHNR and CDR2 FQNEAQ (reference sequence). The CDR3 totals 15 residues. The CDR3 sequence: CASTDRAATNEKLFF. The CDR3 DNA reads as TGTGCCAGCACCGACCGGGCTGCAACTAATGAAAAACTGTTTTTT.

The chain has TRBV19 and TRBJ2-1; TRBD1 aligns across 10 bases. The length of the CDR3 is 16 residues. The trim removed 6 bases at V and 2 bases at J, leaving 7 bases unmatched. CDR1 and CDR2 from the germline V gene are LNHDA and SQIVND (reference sequence). CDR3 DNA sequence: TGTGCCAGTAGCACTGACAGGGGGCGCCCCTACAATGAGCAGTTCTTC. It codes for CASSTDRGRPYNEQFF.

The V and J genes are TRBV3-1 (or the pseudogene TRBV3-2) and TRBJ2-7; D uncertain. V gave up 0 bases and J gave up 0 bases, with 6 bases separating them. The CDR3 extends over 14 amino acids. Germline V CDR1 and CDR2: LGHDT, YNNKEL (reference sequence). In DNA form, the CDR3 reads TGTGCCAGCAGCCAAGACCCGAGCTCCTACGAGCAGTACTTC. This gives the protein CASSQDPSSYEQYF.

The chain links TRBV3-1 (or the pseudogene TRBV3-2) to TRBJ1-1, with 8 bases matching TRBD1. Looked up from germline, CDR1 is LGHDT and CDR2 is YNNKEL (reference sequence). The CDR3 is made up of 14 amino acids. V lost 2 bases and J lost 3; bases outside the gene matches: 2. CDR3 nucleotide sequence: TGTGCCAGCAGCCAAACAGGGGGGGACACTGAAGCTTTCTTT. Translated: CASSQTGGDTEAFF.

The gene calls are TRBV5-8 and TRBJ1-5; 7 bases fit TRBD1. The CDR3 extends over 18 amino acids. Germline CDR1 and CDR2: SGHTS and YDEGEE. With 4 bases clipped from V and 2 bases from J, the junction kept 15 bases outside the gene matches. The CDR3 coding sequence is TGTGCCAGCAGCGCGGGTGTTGGGGCAGGGGGAGGCAATCAGCCCCAGCATTTT. Protein sequence: CASSAGVGAGGGNQPQHF.

The chain has TRBV6-5 and TRBJ2-2; 10 nucleotides match TRBD2. The CDR3 runs to 16 residues. The ends lost 2 bases at V and 6 bases at J; junction bases unmatched: 6. Germline CDR1 MNHEY, CDR2 SVGAGI. CDR3 sequence reads: CASSYGKAGGPGELFF. The DNA for the CDR3 is TGTGCCAGCAGTTACGGGAAAGCGGGGGGGCCCGGGGAGCTGTTTTTT.